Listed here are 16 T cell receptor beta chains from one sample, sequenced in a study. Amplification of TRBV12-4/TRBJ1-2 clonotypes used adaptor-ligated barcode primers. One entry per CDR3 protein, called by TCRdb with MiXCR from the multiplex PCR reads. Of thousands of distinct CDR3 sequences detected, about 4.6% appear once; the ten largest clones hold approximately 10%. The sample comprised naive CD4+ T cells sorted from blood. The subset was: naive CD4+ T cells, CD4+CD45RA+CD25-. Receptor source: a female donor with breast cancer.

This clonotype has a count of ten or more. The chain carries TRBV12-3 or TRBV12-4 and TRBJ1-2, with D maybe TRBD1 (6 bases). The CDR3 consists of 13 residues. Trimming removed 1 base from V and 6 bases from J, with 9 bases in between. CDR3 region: CASSLDREDGYTF. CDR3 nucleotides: TGTGCCAGCAGTTTAGACAGGGAGGATGGCTACACCTTC.

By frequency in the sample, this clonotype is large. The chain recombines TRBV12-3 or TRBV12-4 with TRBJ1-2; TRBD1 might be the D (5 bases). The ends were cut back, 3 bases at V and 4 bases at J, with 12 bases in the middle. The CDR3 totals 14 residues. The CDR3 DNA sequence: TGTGCCAGCAGTTTTCAGGGAGGTTCCTATGGCTACACCTTC. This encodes CASSFQGGSYGYTF.

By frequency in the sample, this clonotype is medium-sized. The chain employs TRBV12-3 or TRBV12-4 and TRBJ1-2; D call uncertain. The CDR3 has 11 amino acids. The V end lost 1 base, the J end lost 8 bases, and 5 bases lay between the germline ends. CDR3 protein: CASSLDWGYTF. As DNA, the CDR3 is TGTGCCAGCAGTTTAGATTGGGGCTACACCTTC.

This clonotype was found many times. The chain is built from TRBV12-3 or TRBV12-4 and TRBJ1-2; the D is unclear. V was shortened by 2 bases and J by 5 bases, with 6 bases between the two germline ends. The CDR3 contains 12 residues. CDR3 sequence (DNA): TGTGCCAGCAGTTTACAGGAGTATGGCTACACCTTC. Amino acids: CASSLQEYGYTF.

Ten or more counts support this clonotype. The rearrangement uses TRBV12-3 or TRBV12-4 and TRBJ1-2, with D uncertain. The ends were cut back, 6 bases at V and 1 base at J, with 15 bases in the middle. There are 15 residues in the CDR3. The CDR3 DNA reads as TGTGCCAGCAGCCCACCTCGGGAGTTTAACTATGGCTACACCTTC. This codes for CASSPPREFNYGYTF.

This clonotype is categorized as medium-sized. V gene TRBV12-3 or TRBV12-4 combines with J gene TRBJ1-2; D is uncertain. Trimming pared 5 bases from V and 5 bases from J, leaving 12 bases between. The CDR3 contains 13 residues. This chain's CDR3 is CASSPSRSYGYTF. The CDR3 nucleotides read TGTGCCAGCAGTCCAAGCCGTAGTTATGGCTACACCTTC.

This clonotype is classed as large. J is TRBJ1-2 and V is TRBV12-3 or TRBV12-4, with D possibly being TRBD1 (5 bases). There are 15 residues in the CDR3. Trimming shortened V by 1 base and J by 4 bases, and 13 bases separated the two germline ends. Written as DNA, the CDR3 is TGTGCCAGCAGTTTAGACCACCAGGGTGGCTATGGCTACACCTTC. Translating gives CASSLDHQGGYGYTF.

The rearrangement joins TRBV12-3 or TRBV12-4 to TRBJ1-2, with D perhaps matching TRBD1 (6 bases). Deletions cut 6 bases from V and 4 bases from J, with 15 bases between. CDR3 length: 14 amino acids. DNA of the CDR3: TGTGCCAGCAGCCGGGACATTTTATCCTATGGCTACACCTTC. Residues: CASSRDILSYGYTF.

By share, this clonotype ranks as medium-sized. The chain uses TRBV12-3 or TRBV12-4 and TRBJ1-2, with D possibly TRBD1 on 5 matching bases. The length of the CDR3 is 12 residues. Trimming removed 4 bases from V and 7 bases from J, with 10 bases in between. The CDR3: CASSYTGSGYTF. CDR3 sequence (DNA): TGTGCCAGCAGTTATACAGGCTCTGGCTACACCTTC.

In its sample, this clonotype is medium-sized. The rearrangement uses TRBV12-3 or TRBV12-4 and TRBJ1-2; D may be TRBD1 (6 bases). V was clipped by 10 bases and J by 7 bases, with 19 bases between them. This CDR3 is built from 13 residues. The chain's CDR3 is CATSILQGGGYTF. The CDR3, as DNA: TGTGCCACCTCAATATTACAGGGAGGTGGCTACACCTTC.

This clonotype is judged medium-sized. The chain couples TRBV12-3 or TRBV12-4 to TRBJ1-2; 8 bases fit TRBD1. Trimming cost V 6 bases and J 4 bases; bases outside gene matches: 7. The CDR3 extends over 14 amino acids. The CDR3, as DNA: TGTGCCAGCAGCAAGGGACAGGAGACCTATGGCTACACCTTC. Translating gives CASSKGQETYGYTF.

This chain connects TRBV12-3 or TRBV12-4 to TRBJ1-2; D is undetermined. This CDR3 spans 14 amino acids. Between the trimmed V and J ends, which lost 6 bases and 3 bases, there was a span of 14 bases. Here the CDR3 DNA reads TGTGCCAGCAGATACGTAGCGGACCACTATGGCTACACCTTC. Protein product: CASRYVADHYGYTF.

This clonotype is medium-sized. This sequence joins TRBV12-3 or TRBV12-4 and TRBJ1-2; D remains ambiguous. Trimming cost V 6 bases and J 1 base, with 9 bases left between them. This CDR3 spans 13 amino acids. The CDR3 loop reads CASRARNNYGYTF. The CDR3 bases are TGTGCCAGCAGGGCTCGTAATAACTATGGCTACACCTTC.

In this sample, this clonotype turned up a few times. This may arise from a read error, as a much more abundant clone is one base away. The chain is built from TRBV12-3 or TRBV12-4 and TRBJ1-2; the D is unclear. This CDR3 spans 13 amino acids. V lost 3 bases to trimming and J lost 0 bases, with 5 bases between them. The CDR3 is CASSFSANYGYTF. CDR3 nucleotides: TGTGCCAGCAGTTTCTCAGCTAACTATGGCTACACCTTC.

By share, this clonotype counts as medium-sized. The CDR3 bases are TGTGCCAGCAGCGCGGGGACATACGGCTACACCTTC. It specifies CASSAGTYGYTF. The J gene is TRBJ1-2, the V gene TRBV12-3 or TRBV12-4; maybe TRBD1 (6 bases). The CDR3 runs 12 residues. V lost 6 bases and J 8 bases, leaving 13 bases between the germline ends.

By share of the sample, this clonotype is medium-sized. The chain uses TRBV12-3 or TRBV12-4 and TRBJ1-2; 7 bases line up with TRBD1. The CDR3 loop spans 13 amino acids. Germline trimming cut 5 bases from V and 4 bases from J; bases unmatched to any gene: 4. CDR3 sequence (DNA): TGTGCCAGCAGTAAAGACAGGGTCTATGGCTACACCTTC. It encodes CASSKDRVYGYTF.